This TCR beta chain is drawn from a study of shared T cell receptors in the human thymus (TCRdb year 2021). With regard to the full study: The study examined how self-reactive, shared T-cell receptor alpha chains are generated in the human thymus.

For this clone: Its antigen is currently not known. No much larger clone is present one base from it, and per-base qualities are unavailable.

From the cysteine up to the phenylalanine, the CDR3 has a length of 18 residues. The read is trimmed to its CDR3 DNA, 54 bases read in frame from base 1. CDR1 and CDR2 (MGHRA, YSYEKL) derive from the germline V gene. V loses 1 base at its end and J loses 7 bases; junction bases beyond the gene matches: 9. Library preparation employed the immunoSEQ multiplex PCR assay. TCRdb took this table from immuneACCESS and kept in-frame rearrangements with V and J called. Such tables lack part of the clones; where checked against another copy, unresolved V genes explain under half of the gap, and the rest is unexplained. This sample holds hundreds of thousands of clones; more than 75% were observed only once. The top ten clonotypes cover approximately 0.0097% of the sample. Another study also made use of these data, one on human thymus T cells. The second study reports: Donors were immunologically healthy infants undergoing open corrective cardiac surgery for congenital heart defects in Finland. The thymus tissue came from surgical resects taken out during corrective cardiac surgery. V and J gene segment usage appeared biased in both thymic and peripheral blood repertoires. The related research reported highly overlapping thymic TCR repertoires among unrelated individuals. The study described the TCR alpha and beta repertoires in under ten infant thymus samples and a few matching peripheral blood samples. Donor ages ranging from roughly 6 to 244 days were recorded, and several male and a couple of female infants were included in the cohort. Thymocytes were freed from the tissue by mechanical means and kept at -70 degrees C as pellets of roughly 9-34 million cells. Genomic DNA was extracted from frozen cell pellets with a QIAsymphony instrument. Using the immunoSEQ multiplex PCR assay, the TCRB and TCRAD loci were amplified from a standardized quantity of quality-controlled genomic DNA. The amplicons covered the V(D)J region and were long enough to include the CDR3 and to identify the V and J genes. The commercial immunoSEQ service was used to sequence amplicons on an Illumina platform. Corrections for primer bias and sequencing errors followed previously described methods, while TCRAD and TCRB definitions were based on the IMGT database. Repertoires were analysed with immunoSEQ Analyzer 3.0 and VDJTools, covering basic statistics, V/J segment usage, diversity estimates, rarefaction and pairwise overlap. Chao1, ChaoE, Efron-Thisted, Shannon and inverse Simpson indices were used to estimate diversity, which was also estimated on datasets down-sampled to the smallest sample. For repertoire overlap, CDR3 nucleotide sequence, V gene and J gene had to match strictly, and clustering was done by Jaccard-based multidimensional scaling. Thymus samples yielded on average around 810,000 unique TCRB clonotypes, compared with 70,000 to 85,000 from blood samples.

The sample was thymocytes. The sequence joins TRBV4-1 to TRBJ2-4; 14 junctional bases match TRBD2. The sequence came from a boy under two years old with a congenital heart defect. Donor details come from another sample of the same person, matched by shared clones. The CDR3 has the sequence CASSQVVGTSGRLNIQYF. The DNA is TGCGCCAGCAGCCAAGTGGTCGGGACTAGCGGGAGACTCAACATTCAGTACTTC.